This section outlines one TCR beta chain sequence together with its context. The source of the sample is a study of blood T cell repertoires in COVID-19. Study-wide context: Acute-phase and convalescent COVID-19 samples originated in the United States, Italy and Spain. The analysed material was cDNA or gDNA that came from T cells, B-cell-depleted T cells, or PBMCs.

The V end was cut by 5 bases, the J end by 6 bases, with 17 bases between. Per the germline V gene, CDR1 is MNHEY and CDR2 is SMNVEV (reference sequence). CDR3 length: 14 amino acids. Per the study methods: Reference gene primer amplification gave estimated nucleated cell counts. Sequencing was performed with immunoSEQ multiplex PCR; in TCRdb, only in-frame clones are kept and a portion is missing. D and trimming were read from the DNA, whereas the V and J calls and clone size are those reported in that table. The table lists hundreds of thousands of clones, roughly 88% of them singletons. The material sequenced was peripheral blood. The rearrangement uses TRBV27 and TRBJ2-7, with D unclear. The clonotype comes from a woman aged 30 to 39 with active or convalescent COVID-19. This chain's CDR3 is CASSLFFAHGEQYF. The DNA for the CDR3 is TGTGCCAGCAGTCTCTTTTTTGCGCATGGCGAGCAGTACTTC.